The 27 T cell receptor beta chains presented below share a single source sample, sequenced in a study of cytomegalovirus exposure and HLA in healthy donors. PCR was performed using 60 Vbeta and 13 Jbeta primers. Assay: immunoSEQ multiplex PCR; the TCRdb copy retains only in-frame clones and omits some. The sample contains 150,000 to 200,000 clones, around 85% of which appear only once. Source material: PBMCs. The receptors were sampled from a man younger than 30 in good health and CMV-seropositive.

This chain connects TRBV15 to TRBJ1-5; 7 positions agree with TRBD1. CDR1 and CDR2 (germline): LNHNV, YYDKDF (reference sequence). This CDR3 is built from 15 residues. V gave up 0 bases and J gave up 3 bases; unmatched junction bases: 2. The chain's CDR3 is CATSREGQFNQPQHF. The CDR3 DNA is TGTGCCACCAGCAGAGAGGGACAGTTCAATCAGCCCCAGCATTTT.

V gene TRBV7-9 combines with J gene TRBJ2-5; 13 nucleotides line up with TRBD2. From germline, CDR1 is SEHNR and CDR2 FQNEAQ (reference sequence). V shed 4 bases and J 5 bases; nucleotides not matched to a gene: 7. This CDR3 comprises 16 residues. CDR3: CASSSTSGGRRETQYF. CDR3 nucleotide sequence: TGTGCCAGCAGCTCGACTAGCGGGGGGAGACGGGAGACCCAGTACTTC.

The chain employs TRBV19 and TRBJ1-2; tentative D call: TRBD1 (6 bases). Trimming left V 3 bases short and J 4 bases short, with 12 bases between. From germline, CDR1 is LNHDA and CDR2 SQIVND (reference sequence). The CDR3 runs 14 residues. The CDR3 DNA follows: TGTGCCAGTAGTATTCAGGGGTTCGTCTATGGCTACACCTTC. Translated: CASSIQGFVYGYTF.

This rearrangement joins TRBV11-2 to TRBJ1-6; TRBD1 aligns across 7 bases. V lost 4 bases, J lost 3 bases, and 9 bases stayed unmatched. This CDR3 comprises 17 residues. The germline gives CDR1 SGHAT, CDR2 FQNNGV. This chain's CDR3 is CASSWWDSRDYNSPLHF. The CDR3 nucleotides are TGTGCCAGCAGCTGGTGGGACAGCAGGGACTATAATTCACCCCTCCACTTT.

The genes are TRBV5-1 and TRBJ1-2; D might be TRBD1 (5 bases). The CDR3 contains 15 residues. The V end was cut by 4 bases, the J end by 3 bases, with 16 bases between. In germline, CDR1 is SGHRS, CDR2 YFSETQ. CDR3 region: CASSPGGGWDYGYTF. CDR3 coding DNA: TGCGCCAGCAGCCCTGGGGGGGGTTGGGACTATGGCTACACCTTC.

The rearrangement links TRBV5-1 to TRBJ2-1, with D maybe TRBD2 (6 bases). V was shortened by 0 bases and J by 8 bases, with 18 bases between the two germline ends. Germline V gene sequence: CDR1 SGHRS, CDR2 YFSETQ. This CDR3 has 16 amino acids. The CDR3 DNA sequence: TGCGCCAGCAGCTTGGCCGGCGGGGCCCAACAGGATGAGCAGTTCTTC. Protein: CASSLAGGAQQDEQFF.

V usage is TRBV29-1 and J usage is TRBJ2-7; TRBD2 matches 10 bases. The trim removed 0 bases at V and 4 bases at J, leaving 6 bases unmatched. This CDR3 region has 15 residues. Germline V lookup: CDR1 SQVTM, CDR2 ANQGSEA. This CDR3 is CSVEDQRGGRYEQYF. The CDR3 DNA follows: TGCAGCGTTGAAGATCAGCGGGGGGGCCGATACGAGCAGTACTTC.

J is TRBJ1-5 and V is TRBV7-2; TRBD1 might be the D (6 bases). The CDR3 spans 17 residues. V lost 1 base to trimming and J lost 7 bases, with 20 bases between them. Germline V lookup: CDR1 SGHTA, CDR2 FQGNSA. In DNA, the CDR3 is TGTGCCAGCAGCTTAGGGGCAGGGGCAGGGAATGGACAGCCCCAGCATTTT. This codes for CASSLGAGAGNGQPQHF.

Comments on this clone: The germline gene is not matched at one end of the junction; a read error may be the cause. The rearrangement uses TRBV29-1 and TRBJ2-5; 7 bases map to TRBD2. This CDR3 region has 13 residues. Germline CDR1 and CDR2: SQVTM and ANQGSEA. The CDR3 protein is CSAEKGLQETQYF. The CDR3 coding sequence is TGCAGCGCTGAAAAGGGACTACAAGAGACCCAGTACTTC.

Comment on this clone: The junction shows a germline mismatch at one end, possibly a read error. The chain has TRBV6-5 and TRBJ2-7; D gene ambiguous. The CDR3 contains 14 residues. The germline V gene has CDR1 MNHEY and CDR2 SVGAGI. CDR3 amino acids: CASSNSGGSYEQYF. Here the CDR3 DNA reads TGTGCCAGCAGTAACTCCGGCGGCTCCTACGAGCAGTACTTC.

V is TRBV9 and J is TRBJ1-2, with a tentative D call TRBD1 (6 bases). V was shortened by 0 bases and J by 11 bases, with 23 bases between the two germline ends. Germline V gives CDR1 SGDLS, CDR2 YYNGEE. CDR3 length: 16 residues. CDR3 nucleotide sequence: TGTGCCAGCAGCGTAGGGCCCGGGACACCCCCCCGATTTTACACCTTC. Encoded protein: CASSVGPGTPPRFYTF.

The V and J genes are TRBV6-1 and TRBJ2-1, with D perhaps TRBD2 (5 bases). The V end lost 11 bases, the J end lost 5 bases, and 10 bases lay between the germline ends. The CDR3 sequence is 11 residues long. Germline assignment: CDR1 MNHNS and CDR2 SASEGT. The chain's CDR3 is CAAGLNNEQFF. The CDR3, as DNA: TGTGCCGCGGGCCTTAACAATGAGCAGTTCTTC.

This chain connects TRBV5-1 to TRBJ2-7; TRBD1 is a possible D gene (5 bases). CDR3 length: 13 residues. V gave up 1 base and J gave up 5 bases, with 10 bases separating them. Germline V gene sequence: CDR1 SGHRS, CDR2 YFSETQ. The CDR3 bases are TGCGCCAGCAGCTTGTCAGGGTTCAACGAGCAGTACTTC. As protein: CASSLSGFNEQYF.

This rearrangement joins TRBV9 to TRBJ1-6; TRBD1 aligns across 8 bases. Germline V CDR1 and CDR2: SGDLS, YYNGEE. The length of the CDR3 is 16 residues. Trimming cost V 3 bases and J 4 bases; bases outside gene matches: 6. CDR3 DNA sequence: TGTGCCAGCAGCGGTCCCGGGACAGGTTATAATTCACCCCTCCACTTT. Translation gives CASSGPGTGYNSPLHF.

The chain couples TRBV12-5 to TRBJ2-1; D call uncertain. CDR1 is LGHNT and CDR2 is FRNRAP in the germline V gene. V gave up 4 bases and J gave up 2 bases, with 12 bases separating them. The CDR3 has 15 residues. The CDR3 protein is CASGYPPAAYNEQFF. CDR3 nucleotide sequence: TGTGCTAGTGGTTACCCTCCCGCGGCCTACAATGAGCAGTTCTTC.

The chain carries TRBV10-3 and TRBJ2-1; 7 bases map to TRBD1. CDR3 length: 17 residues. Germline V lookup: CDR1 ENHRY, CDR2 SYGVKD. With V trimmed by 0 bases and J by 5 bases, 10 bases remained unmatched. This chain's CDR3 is CAISESHRDRTNNEQFF. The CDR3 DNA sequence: TGTGCCATCAGTGAGTCCCACCGGGACAGAACCAACAATGAGCAGTTCTTC.

The CDR3, as DNA: TGTGCCAGCTTGGGAGGGAATCGGGCTTTCTTT. Translating it yields CASLGGNRAFF. The chain couples TRBV19 to TRBJ1-1; unclear D gene. This CDR3 has 11 amino acids. Looked up from germline, CDR1 is LNHDA and CDR2 is SQIVND (reference sequence). Between the trimmed V and J ends, which lost 9 bases and 11 bases, there was a span of 16 bases.

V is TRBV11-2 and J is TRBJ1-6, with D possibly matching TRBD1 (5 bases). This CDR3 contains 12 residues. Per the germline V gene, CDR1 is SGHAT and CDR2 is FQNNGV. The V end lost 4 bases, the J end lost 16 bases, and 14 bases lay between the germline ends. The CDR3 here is CASSSRQNLLHF. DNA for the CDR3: TGTGCCAGCAGCTCCCGACAGAACCTACTCCACTTT.

CDR3 bases: TGCGCCAGCAGCTTGAGGCAGGAAGAAGCTTTCTTT. Amino acids: CASSLRQEEAFF. V usage is TRBV5-1 and J usage is TRBJ1-1; D unresolved. The CDR3 has 12 residues. CDR1 and CDR2 (germline): SGHRS, YFSETQ. The germline V and J ends were trimmed by 1 base and 8 bases, with 9 bases remaining between them.

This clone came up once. The chain's CDR3 is CASSRVGGVDNEQFF. The CDR3 bases are TGCGCCAGCAGCCGGGTGGGAGGGGTGGACAATGAGCAGTTCTTC. The V call is TRBV4-1, the J call TRBJ2-1; 7 bases are shared with TRBD2. This CDR3 is built from 15 residues. CDR1 and CDR2 (germline): MGHRA, YSYEKL. Trimming removed 4 bases from V and 5 bases from J; junction bases left unmatched: 8.

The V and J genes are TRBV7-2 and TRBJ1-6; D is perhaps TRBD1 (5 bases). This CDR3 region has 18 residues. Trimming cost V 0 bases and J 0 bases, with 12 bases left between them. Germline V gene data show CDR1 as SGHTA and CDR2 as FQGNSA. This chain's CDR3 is CASSLAGDGSSYNSPLHF. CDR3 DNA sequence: TGTGCCAGCAGCTTAGCAGGGGATGGAAGCTCCTATAATTCACCCCTCCACTTT.

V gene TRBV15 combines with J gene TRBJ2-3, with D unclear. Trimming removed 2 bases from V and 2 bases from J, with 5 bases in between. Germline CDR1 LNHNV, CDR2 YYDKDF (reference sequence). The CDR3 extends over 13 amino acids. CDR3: CATSRPNTDTQYF. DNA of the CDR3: TGTGCCACCAGCAGACCCAACACAGATACGCAGTATTTT.

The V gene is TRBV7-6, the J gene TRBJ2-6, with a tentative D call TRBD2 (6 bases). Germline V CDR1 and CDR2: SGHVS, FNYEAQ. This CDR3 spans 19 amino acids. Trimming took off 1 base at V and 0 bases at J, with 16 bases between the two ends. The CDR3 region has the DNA TGTGCCAGCAGCTTAGGGGGGGACGGGAAGAGCTCTGGGGCCAACGTCCTGACTTTC. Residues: CASSLGGDGKSSGANVLTF. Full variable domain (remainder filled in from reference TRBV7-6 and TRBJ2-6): GAGVSQSPRYKVTKRGQDVALRCDPISGHVSLYWYRQALGQGPEFLTYFNYEAQQDKSGLPNDRFSAERPEGSISTLTIQRTEQRDSAMYRCASSLGGDGKSSGANVLTFGAGSRLTVL.

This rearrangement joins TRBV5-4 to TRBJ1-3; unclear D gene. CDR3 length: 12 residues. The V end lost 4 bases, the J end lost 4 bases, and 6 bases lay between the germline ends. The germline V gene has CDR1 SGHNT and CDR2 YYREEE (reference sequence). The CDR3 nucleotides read TGTGCCAGCAGCGCAGGAGGAAACACCATATATTTT. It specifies CASSAGGNTIYF.

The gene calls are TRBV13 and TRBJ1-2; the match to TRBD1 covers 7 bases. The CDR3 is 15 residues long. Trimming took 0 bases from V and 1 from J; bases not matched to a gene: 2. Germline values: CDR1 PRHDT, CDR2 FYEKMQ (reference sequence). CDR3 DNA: TGTGCCAGCAGCTTAGGGTCAGGGGGTAACTATGGCTACACCTTC. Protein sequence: CASSLGSGGNYGYTF.

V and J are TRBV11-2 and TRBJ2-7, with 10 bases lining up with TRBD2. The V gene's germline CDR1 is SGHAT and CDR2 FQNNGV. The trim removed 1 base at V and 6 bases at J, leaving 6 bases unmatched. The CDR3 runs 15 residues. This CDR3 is CASSLVEGLATEQYF. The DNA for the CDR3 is TGTGCCAGCAGCTTAGTGGAGGGACTAGCGACCGAGCAGTACTTC.

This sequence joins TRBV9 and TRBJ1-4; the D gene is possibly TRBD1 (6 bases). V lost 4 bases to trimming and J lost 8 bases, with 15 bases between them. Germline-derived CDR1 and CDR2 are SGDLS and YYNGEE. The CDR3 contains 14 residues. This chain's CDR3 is CASSRQERGEKLFF. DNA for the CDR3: TGTGCCAGCAGCCGACAGGAAAGGGGGGAAAAACTGTTTTTT.